This TCR beta chain derives from a study of blood T cell repertoires in COVID-19. Study-wide context: The study drew acute and convalescent COVID-19 samples from the United States, Italy and Spain. PBMCs, B-cell-depleted T cells, or T cells provided the cDNA or gDNA that made up the material.

Those enrolled in Seattle joined during active infection and were followed longitudinally afterward. In the original processing: Amplifying reference gene primers gave estimates of nucleated cell counts. TCRdb's table, derived via immunoSEQ multiplex PCR, lists solely in-frame clones and lacks some. The V and J calls and clone size are taken from that table; D and trimming were inferred from the DNA. The table includes about 260,000 clones, approximately 86% detected once. CDR3 length: 14 residues. The V end was cut by 0 bases, the J end by 2 bases, with 8 bases between. CDR1 and CDR2 from the germline V gene are SGHRS and YFSETQ.

This chain links TRBV5-1 with TRBJ2-5; D perhaps matches TRBD2 (6 bases). The origin of this receptor is a woman aged 55-70 years with COVID-19, enrolled during active disease. Specimen: peripheral blood. CDR3: CASSLAGRQETQYF. For the CDR3, the DNA is TGCGCCAGCAGCTTGGCGGGGAGGCAAGAGACCCAGTACTTC.